A single sample gave rise to the 15 T cell receptor beta chains below, sequenced in a study of T cell repertoires in cytomegalovirus infection (dated by TCRdb to between 2018 and 2020). Sequencer: Illumina HiSeq 1500. TCRdb reanalyzed the raw reads on its own, using fastp at Q25 for trimming and MiXCR for clone calling, and kept in-frame beta chains. Each entry is one CDR3 protein sequence, shown with its most common DNA and genes. The sample records about 500,000 distinct CDR3 sequences, around a third of which are singletons. The top ten clones comprise 15% to 20% of the sample. The sample's treatment or condition label, in plain terms: in vitro stimulation with specific CMV peptide epitopes to enrich CMV-specific T cells. These receptors' targets are unknown. This sample comprised cultured PBMCs, obtained from culture after CMV antigen stimulation. Every receptor here comes from a human donor in good health (CMV status not recorded). Some clones in this sample may be carry-over from other donors' samples.

The V call is TRBV4-3, the J call TRBJ1-1; no reliable D call. Trimming removed 0 bases at V and 8 bases at J, with 10 bases between. The CDR3 length is 13 residues. CDR1 is LGHNA, CDR2 YSLEER, per germline. In DNA form, the CDR3 reads TGCGCCAGCAGCCAAGAAAGGCGACGGGAAGCTTTCTTT. Residues: CASSQERRREAFF.

CDR3 residues: CASTPSRGTSGSSYNEQFF. In DNA, the CDR3 is TGTGCCAGTACCCCGAGTCGGGGAACTAGCGGGAGCTCCTACAATGAGCAGTTCTTC. The chain carries TRBV19 and TRBJ2-1; 11 bases line up with TRBD2. Germline-derived CDR1 and CDR2 are LNHDA and SQIVND (reference sequence). There are 19 residues in the CDR3. The V gene end was trimmed by 7 bases and the J gene end by 0 bases; junction bases not matched to a gene: 14.

This clonotype showed up just once. The chain carries TRBV3-1 and TRBJ2-1; 7 bases are shared with TRBD2. The J segment lost 8 bases and the V segment lost 1 base, leaving 5 bases of the junction unmatched. CDR3 length equals 14 residues. Germline V CDR1 and CDR2: LGHDT, YNNKEL (reference sequence). In nucleotides, the CDR3 is TGTGCCAGCAGCCAAGCGGACGGGAGGCATGAGCAGTTCTTC. Translating gives CASSQADGRHEQFF.

The table lists this clonotype with a few counts. The chain uses TRBV12-3 or TRBV12-4 and TRBJ1-1; D is unclear. The CDR3 has 15 amino acids. With 1 base removed from V and 1 base from J, the gap between germline ends came to 10 bases. The CDR3: CASSLEDRPNTEAFF. CDR3 DNA: TGTGCCAGCAGTTTAGAGGACCGTCCGAACACTGAAGCTTTCTTT.

This clonotype was seen at least ten times. The gene calls are TRBV6-1 and TRBJ2-1; a weak D match, TRBD1 (6 bases). In germline, CDR1 is MNHNS, CDR2 SASEGT. This CDR3 is 11 amino acids long. Trimming removed 10 bases at V and 7 bases at J, with 11 bases between. The CDR3 sequence: CATRTVNEQFF. The CDR3 nucleotides are TGTGCCACCCGGACAGTAAATGAGCAGTTCTTC.

In its sample, this clonotype was seen a few times. The gene calls are TRBV19 and TRBJ1-1; D is unresolved. The CDR3 covers 15 residues. The V end was cut by 1 base, the J end by 1 base, with 10 bases between. Germline V lookup: CDR1 LNHDA, CDR2 SQIVND (reference sequence). CDR3 sequence (DNA): TGTGCCAGTAGTATAGGAAGAGTCGGGAACACTGAAGCTTTCTTT. It yields the protein CASSIGRVGNTEAFF. The full variable domain, in which reference TRBV19 and TRBJ1-1 provide the parts outside the CDR3, is DGGITQSPKYLFRKEGQNVTLSCEQNLNHDAMYWYRQDPGQGLRLIYYSQIVNDFQKGDIAEGYSVSREKKESFPLTVTSAQKNPTAFYLCASSIGRVGNTEAFFGQGTRLTVV.

In its sample, this clonotype was seen a few times. This rearrangement joins TRBV18 to TRBJ1-4, with 7 bases matching TRBD1. Trimming took 3 bases from V and 0 from J; bases not matched to a gene: 7. The V gene's germline CDR1 is KGHSH and CDR2 LQKENI. CDR3 length: 17 residues. For the CDR3, the DNA is TGTGCCAGCTCACCCTTACAGGGGCGGTCAACTAATGAAAAACTGTTTTTT. Residues: CASSPLQGRSTNEKLFF.

The chain carries TRBV15 and TRBJ2-2, with a weak D call TRBD2 (6 bases). The CDR3 contains 15 residues. Germline V gene lookup returns CDR1 LNHNV and CDR2 YYDKDF (reference sequence). The V end lost 5 bases, the J end lost 1 base, and 11 bases lay between the germline ends. The CDR3 spells CATSRREGNTGELFF. The CDR3 DNA is TGTGCCACCAGCCGGAGGGAAGGGAACACCGGGGAGCTGTTTTTT.

This chain joins TRBV14 and TRBJ2-1, with D tentatively TRBD2 (6 bases). The CDR3 consists of 15 residues. The V gene lost 6 bases and the J gene lost 13 bases, with 25 bases spanning the gap. The germline gives CDR1 SGHDN, CDR2 FVKESK. DNA of the CDR3: TGTGCCAGCAGACAAAGCGGTCGCGTCGGGAGCGTACAGTTCTTC. Protein sequence: CASRQSGRVGSVQFF.

This clonotype has only a few counts. V gene TRBV20-1 combines with J gene TRBJ2-1, with 11 bases aligning to TRBD2. Germline trimming cut 0 bases from V and 4 bases from J; bases unmatched to any gene: 8. The CDR3 is made up of 17 amino acids. The germline V gene encodes CDR1 DFQATT and CDR2 SNEGSKA (reference sequence). DNA for the CDR3: TGCAGTGCTAGAGATCGGTGGCTAGCGGGAGGTTACAATGAGCAGTTCTTC. It is translated as CSARDRWLAGGYNEQFF.

This clonotype showed up just a few times. This sequence joins TRBV7-2 and TRBJ2-7; the match to TRBD1 covers 10 bases. The CDR3 has 15 amino acids. V lost 5 bases, J lost 3 bases, and 7 bases stayed unmatched. In germline, CDR1 is SGHTA, CDR2 FQGNSA. The CDR3 loop is CASSQIGTGVYEQYF. The CDR3 region has the DNA TGTGCCAGCAGCCAGATAGGGACAGGGGTCTACGAGCAGTACTTC.

This clonotype was found a few times. J is TRBJ2-7 and V is TRBV6-2 or TRBV6-3, with 8 nucleotides matching TRBD1. V lost 5 bases, J lost 2 bases, and 2 bases stayed unmatched. CDR1 and CDR2 (germline): MNHEY, SVGEGT. The CDR3 length is 13 residues. As DNA, the CDR3 is TGTGCCAGCAGTCCAGGGGGCCCCTACGAGCAGTACGTC. It encodes CASSPGGPYEQYV.

This clonotype has just a few counts. V gene TRBV7-3 combines with J gene TRBJ1-5; 8 positions match TRBD1. Germline V lookup: CDR1 SGHTA, CDR2 FQGTGA. This CDR3 spans 20 amino acids. V shed 5 bases and J 4 bases; nucleotides not matched to a gene: 22. The CDR3 reads CASSGSAPPGGPWMNQPQHF. CDR3 nucleotide sequence: TGTGCCAGCAGCGGATCCGCACCTCCAGGGGGCCCATGGATGAATCAGCCCCAGCATTTT. Filled out from reference TRBV7-3 and TRBJ1-5, the complete variable domain reads GAGVSQTPSNKVTEKGKYVELRCDPISGHTALYWYRQSLGQGPEFLIYFQGTGAADDSGLPNDRFFAVRPEGSVSTLKIQRTERGDSAVYLCASSGSAPPGGPWMNQPQHFGDGTRLSIL.

This clonotype has a count of ten or more. DNA for the CDR3: TGTGCCAGCAGCTCTGTGATCTCTGGAAACACCATATATTTT. Residues: CASSSVISGNTIYF. The chain uses TRBV7-2 and TRBJ1-3; D gene unclear. The germline V gene encodes CDR1 SGHTA and CDR2 FQGNSA. With 4 bases removed from V and 0 bases from J, the gap between germline ends came to 7 bases. This CDR3 has 14 residues. Full variable domain (rest looked up from reference TRBV7-2 and TRBJ1-3): GAGVSQSPSNKVTEKGKDVELRCDPISGHTALYWYRQSLGQGLEFLIYFQGNSAPDKSGLPSDRFSAERTGGSVSTLTIQRTQQEDSAVYLCASSSVISGNTIYFGEGSWLTVV.

CDR3 bases: TGTGCCAGCGCACGGGGCCTAAAAGAGACCCAGTACTTC. Translating it yields CASARGLKETQYF. This rearrangement joins TRBV9 to TRBJ2-5, with D perhaps being TRBD1 or TRBD2 (5 bases each). Looked up from germline, CDR1 is SGDLS and CDR2 is YYNGEE. Deletions cut 7 bases from V and 3 bases from J, with 13 bases between. The CDR3 consists of 13 residues.